Below, one TCR beta chain is given with its context. V was pared by 3 bases and J by 4 bases, with 4 bases of the junction left unmatched. This CDR3 is 14 amino acids long. Germline loops: CDR1 MNHEY, CDR2 SVGAGI. This entry comes from a study of blood T cell repertoires in COVID-19. In the study overall: The study drew acute and convalescent COVID-19 samples from the United States, Italy and Spain. The analysed material was cDNA or gDNA that came from T cells, B-cell-depleted T cells, or PBMCs.

Authors' data handling: Amplified reference gene primers provided the basis for estimating nucleated cell counts. Only in-frame clones appear in the TCRdb table, and some are missing; sequencing was by immunoSEQ multiplex PCR. V, J and clone size derive from that table, while D and trimming were established from the DNA sequence. The sample shows about 200,000 clones, around 83% of them seen only once. Input material: peripheral blood. The clonotype was recovered from a human donor in a cohort sampled during active COVID-19. The chain links TRBV6-5 to TRBJ2-5; 8 bases match TRBD1. The CDR3 region is CASSYGQGRETQYF. In DNA form, the CDR3 reads TGTGCCAGCAGTTATGGACAGGGTCGAGAGACCCAGTACTTC.